A single sample is the source of the 28 T cell receptor beta chains below, sequenced in a study of shared clonotypes between healthy human individuals (dated by TCRdb to 2018 to 2021). Preparation of the library involved the immunoSEQ multiplex PCR assay. TCRdb holds this immuneACCESS table with in-frame rearrangements only. Some clones are missing; in checked studies, unresolved V genes explain under half, and the rest has no known cause. The sample table holds about 2.1 million clones, of which 90% to 95% were seen once. The ten largest clones capture about 1.6% of the sample. For the CD8 naive samples, CD45RO-negative cells were positively selected for CCR7, yielding a CD45RA+CCR7+ population from which TemRA cells were excluded. Sequences were obtained from naive CD8+ T cells from PBMCs. The intended sense of this specimen's cell subset or site label: CD45RA+CCR7+. The source of these receptors is a man aged 18 to 35 in good health. Some clones in this sample may be carry-over from other donors' samples.

The chain has TRBV6-4 and TRBJ2-1; no reliable D call. The ends were cut back, 5 bases at V and 8 bases at J, with 13 bases in the middle. CDR1 and CDR2 from the germline V gene are MRHNA and SNTAGT. This CDR3 has 13 amino acids. The CDR3 coding sequence is TGTGCCAGCAGTCAACTACCCCGGGATGAGCAGTTCTTC. The encoded protein is CASSQLPRDEQFF.

This clone was counted once. V is TRBV28 and J is TRBJ2-7; no clear D. Germline CDR1 MDHEN, CDR2 SYDVKM. The CDR3 is 10 residues long. Trimming removed 7 bases from V and 3 bases from J, with 4 bases in between. CDR3 DNA: TGTGCCAGCAAGCGCTACGAGCAGTACTTC. It yields the protein CASKRYEQYF.

Notes on this clone: This specimen includes other DNA sequences encoding the same CDR3. V gene TRBV27 combines with J gene TRBJ1-2, with a weak D call TRBD1 (5 bases). The germline V gene has CDR1 MNHEY and CDR2 SMNVEV (reference sequence). The CDR3 runs 14 residues. Deletions cut 3 bases from V and 0 bases from J, with 8 bases between. As DNA, the CDR3 is TGTGCCAGCAGTTTCGGAGGGGCTAACTATGGCTACACCTTC. Encoded protein: CASSFGGANYGYTF.

The chain employs TRBV5-6 and TRBJ2-7; unclear D gene. Between the trimmed V and J ends, which lost 2 bases and 3 bases, there was a span of 9 bases. This CDR3 spans 13 amino acids. The V gene's germline CDR1 is SGHDT and CDR2 YYEEEE. CDR3 DNA: TGTGCCAGCAGCTTATACGGGTTCTACGAGCAGTACTTC. This translates into CASSLYGFYEQYF.

As to this clone: Within the sample, other DNA sequences also encode this same CDR3. The chain joins TRBV9 to TRBJ2-7; weak D call: TRBD2 (5 bases). Trimming removed 0 bases from V and 3 bases from J, with 13 bases in between. The CDR3 totals 15 residues. Germline CDR1 reads SGDLS; CDR2 reads YYNGEE. The CDR3 nucleotides are TGTGCCAGCAGCGTAGGTTCCGGAGGCTACTACGAGCAGTACTTC. Translating it yields CASSVGSGGYYEQYF.

V gene TRBV7-9 combines with J gene TRBJ2-1; 8 nucleotides align to TRBD1. In germline, CDR1 is SEHNR, CDR2 FQNEAQ (reference sequence). The CDR3 has 15 amino acids. V shed 5 bases, J shed 5 bases, and the junction held 8 bases outside the gene matches. For the CDR3, the DNA is TGTGCCAGCAGCCATCGGACAGGGAGCAACAATGAGCAGTTCTTC. It specifies CASSHRTGSNNEQFF.

This clone was observed once. The J gene is TRBJ2-5, the V gene TRBV6-6, with D unresolved. Germline assignment: CDR1 MNHNY and CDR2 SVGAGI (reference sequence). V was cut by 6 bases and J by 2 bases, with 13 bases left in between. The CDR3 is 14 residues long. CDR3 in amino acids: CASSIYILQETQYF. The CDR3 region has the DNA TGTGCCAGCAGCATCTACATCTTACAAGAGACCCAGTACTTC.

The rearrangement uses TRBV4-3 and TRBJ2-5, with a weak D call TRBD1 (6 bases). With the DNA end fitting TRBJ2-7 better, the J assignment may be wrong. The germline V gene encodes CDR1 LGHNA and CDR2 YSLEER. This CDR3 is built from 16 residues. The CDR3 here is CASSQGQAGTLYEQYF. DNA for the CDR3: TGCGCCAGCAGCCAAGGACAGGCCGGAACTCTCTACGAGCAGTACTTC.

The rearrangement joins TRBV2 to TRBJ1-1, with a possible D match to TRBD1 (6 bases). In germline, CDR1 is SNHLY, CDR2 FYNNEI. CDR3 length equals 12 residues. V was trimmed by 11 bases and J by 7 bases, leaving 17 bases between them. The CDR3 DNA reads as TGTGCCCGGGGAGGGGGAGTGGGTGAAGCTTTCTTT. This gives the protein CARGGGVGEAFF.

The chain joins TRBV7-9 to TRBJ2-7; tentatively, D is TRBD2 (6 bases). Between the trimmed V and J ends, which lost 5 bases and 3 bases, there was a span of 17 bases. CDR1 SEHNR and CDR2 FQNEAQ come from the germline V gene (reference sequence). The CDR3 is 15 residues long. The CDR3, as DNA: TGTGCCAGCAGCGACCGTGGGACTCCCAACTACGAGCAGTACTTC. This translates into CASSDRGTPNYEQYF.

The chain carries TRBV7-9 and TRBJ1-1, with D unclear. The V end was cut by 5 bases, the J end by 0 bases, with 7 bases between. Germline lookup yields CDR1 SEHNR and CDR2 FQNEAQ (reference sequence). This CDR3 contains 13 residues. The CDR3 is CASSRYLNTEAFF. For the CDR3, the DNA is TGTGCCAGCAGCCGGTATTTGAACACTGAAGCTTTCTTT.

This chain links TRBV6-5 with TRBJ2-2, with D perhaps matching TRBD1 (5 bases). The V end lost 6 bases, the J end lost 4 bases, and 15 bases lay between the germline ends. The CDR3 is 15 residues long. Germline CDR1 is MNHEY and CDR2 is SVGAGI. The CDR3 nucleotides read TGTGCCAGCAGCCCGTACAGGACGGGCACCGGGGAGCTGTTTTTT. Protein product: CASSPYRTGTGELFF.

V and J are TRBV19 and TRBJ2-7; 7 bases fit TRBD2. V was clipped by 6 bases and J by 3 bases; unmatched bases: 8. Germline CDR1 is LNHDA and CDR2 is SQIVND (reference sequence). This CDR3 has 14 amino acids. The CDR3 region is CASSIRLARYEQYF. The CDR3 nucleotides read TGTGCCAGTAGCATCCGACTAGCTCGCTACGAGCAGTACTTC.

This chain uses TRBV11-3 with TRBJ2-5; D may be TRBD2 (7 bases). V lost 5 bases, J lost 3 bases, and 16 bases lay in between. Germline values: CDR1 SGHNT, CDR2 YENEEA. CDR3 length: 15 amino acids. The CDR3 here is CASSTRIGGEETQYF. CDR3 sequence (DNA): TGTGCCAGCAGCACTCGGATAGGGGGGGAAGAGACCCAGTACTTC. The full variable domain, in which reference TRBV11-3 and TRBJ2-5 provide the parts outside the CDR3, is EAGVVQSPRYKIIEKKQPVAFWCNPISGHNTLYWYLQNLGQGPELLIRYENEEAVDDSQLPKDRFSAERLKGVDSTLKIQPAELGDSAVYLCASSTRIGGEETQYFGPGTRLLVL.

The chain is built from TRBV27 and TRBJ2-7; TRBD2 matches 8 bases. With 1 base clipped from V and 1 base from J, the junction kept 12 bases outside the gene matches. The CDR3 runs to 18 residues. Per the germline V gene, CDR1 is MNHEY and CDR2 is SMNVEV (reference sequence). The chain's CDR3 is CASSLLGSTGGLSYEQYF. CDR3 in DNA: TGTGCCAGCAGTTTATTGGGTTCGACGGGAGGGCTGTCCTACGAGCAGTACTTC.

This clone has more than one count but fewer than ten. Here the CDR3 DNA reads TGTGCCACCAGCAGAGGGACAGGCAGGGAGAGCGGCTACACCTTC. Translation gives CATSRGTGRESGYTF. J is TRBJ1-2 and V is TRBV15; 7 nucleotides match TRBD1. The V gene end was trimmed by 1 base and the J gene end by 8 bases; junction bases not matched to a gene: 10. CDR3 length: 15 amino acids. The germline V gene has CDR1 LNHNV and CDR2 YYDKDF (reference sequence).

The V call is TRBV2, the J call TRBJ2-5; 8 bases match TRBD2. V was clipped by 6 bases and J by 13 bases; unmatched bases: 10. The length of the CDR3 is 12 residues. The germline gives CDR1 SNHLY, CDR2 FYNNEI. DNA for the CDR3: TGTGCCAGCAGGGATCTTAGCGGGGCCGGGTACTTC. This sequence encodes CASRDLSGAGYF.

This chain links TRBV9 with TRBJ2-7; possible D gene TRBD1, 7 bases. V was cut by 0 bases and J by 3 bases, with 10 bases left in between. The CDR3 spans 14 residues. Germline V gene lookup returns CDR1 SGDLS and CDR2 YYNGEE. Here the CDR3 DNA reads TGTGCCAGCAGCGTAGACCAGGGGGGCTACGAGCAGTACTTC. Translated: CASSVDQGGYEQYF.

V gene TRBV27 combines with J gene TRBJ2-1, with 8 positions matching TRBD1. Germline V gene data show CDR1 as MNHEY and CDR2 as SMNVEV (reference sequence). V lost 3 bases and J lost 6; bases outside the gene matches: 4. The CDR3 extends over 14 amino acids. In DNA, the CDR3 is TGTGCCAGCAGTTTGGCGACAGGGGCCAATGAGCAGTTCTTC. This codes for CASSLATGANEQFF.

The J gene is TRBJ1-2, the V gene TRBV21-1. TRBV21-1 is flagged as a pseudogene. There are 19 residues in the CDR3. The CDR3: CASTDDARSLLWAAYGYTF. CDR3 coding DNA: TGTGCCAGCACCGACGACGCGAGAAGCCTTCTCTGGGCGGCCTATGGCTACACCTTC.

The chain employs TRBV4-1 and TRBJ2-3; 8 bases are shared with TRBD2. The CDR3 spans 18 residues. J lost 0 bases, V lost 1 base, and 9 bases had no gene match. Germline V gives CDR1 MGHRA, CDR2 YSYEKL. CDR3 sequence: CASSQALWSGSSTDTQYF. CDR3 nucleotides: TGCGCCAGCAGCCAAGCCCTATGGAGCGGGAGCAGCACAGATACGCAGTATTTT.

CDR3 loop: CASSLGLAGTHNEQFF. For the CDR3, the DNA is TGTGCCAGCAGCTTGGGACTAGCGGGGACCCACAATGAGCAGTTCTTC. This rearrangement joins TRBV5-5 to TRBJ2-1; 11 bases fit TRBD2. With V trimmed by 0 bases and J by 5 bases, 4 bases remained unmatched. This CDR3 spans 16 amino acids. Germline V CDR1 and CDR2: SGHKS, YYEKEE (reference sequence). Full variable domain (outside the CDR3, taken from reference TRBV5-5 and TRBJ2-1): DAGVTQSPTHLIKTRGQQVTLRCSPISGHKSVSWYQQVLGQGPQFIFQYYEKEERGRGNFPDRFSARQFPNYSSELNVNALLLGDSALYLCASSLGLAGTHNEQFFGPGTRLTVL.

The chain employs TRBV7-6 and TRBJ1-1; D uncertain. Germline assignment: CDR1 SGHVS and CDR2 FNYEAQ. The CDR3 consists of 14 residues. V lost 7 bases and J lost 1, with 13 bases in between. The chain's CDR3 is CASTIGTANTEAFF. The CDR3 coding sequence is TGTGCCAGCACCATAGGAACAGCGAACACTGAAGCTTTCTTT.

The rearrangement joins TRBV4-3 to TRBJ2-2; tentative D call: TRBD1 (5 bases). Germline CDR1 LGHNA, CDR2 YSLEER. The CDR3 consists of 15 residues. Trimming took 5 bases from V and 4 from J, leaving 14 bases between them. The CDR3 DNA reads TGCGCCAGCAGCTCATTCGCGGACATCACCGGGGAGCTGTTTTTT. This translates into CASSSFADITGELFF.

CDR3 loop: CASRTGSYGYTF. DNA for the CDR3: TGTGCCAGCAGGACAGGCTCCTATGGCTACACCTTC. This chain uses TRBV27 with TRBJ1-2; maybe TRBD1 (6 bases). The CDR3 covers 12 residues. Germline V gives CDR1 MNHEY, CDR2 SMNVEV (reference sequence). Trimming shortened V by 6 bases and J by 4 bases, and 9 bases separated the two germline ends.

In its sample, this clone was seen once. The chain carries TRBV7-2 and TRBJ1-1; D not certain. This CDR3 comprises 13 residues. V was trimmed by 3 bases and J by 1 base, leaving 6 bases between them. The germline V gene encodes CDR1 SGHTA and CDR2 FQGNSA. The CDR3 sequence: CASSFGRNTEAFF. CDR3 in DNA: TGTGCCAGCAGCTTCGGCAGGAACACTGAAGCTTTCTTT.

V usage is TRBV9 and J usage is TRBJ2-1, with D hard to call. The CDR3 is 15 residues long. V lost 0 bases and J lost 3, with 10 bases in between. From germline, CDR1 is SGDLS and CDR2 YYNGEE. DNA of the CDR3: TGTGCCAGCAGCGTAGCGGCCCTAAGCTACAATGAGCAGTTCTTC. Its translation: CASSVAALSYNEQFF.

This chain links TRBV28 with TRBJ2-7, with 9 bases matching TRBD2. The V segment lost 4 bases and the J segment 5 bases; nucleotides outside the gene matches: 6. The CDR3 has 14 residues. Germline V gene data show CDR1 as MDHEN and CDR2 as SYDVKM. This CDR3 is CASSSLSGSDEQYF. The CDR3 DNA is TGTGCCAGCAGTTCCCTTAGCGGGAGCGACGAGCAGTACTTC.